A single TCR beta chain is shown here with its context. Antigen specificity is unknown. The entry originates in a study of cytomegalovirus exposure and HLA in healthy donors. Measured with immunoSEQ multiplex PCR; TCRdb has only the in-frame clones, and not every one. The data hold some 190,000 clones, with approximately 89% observed a single time. The CDR3 length is 12 residues. Trimming shortened V by 1 base and J by 7 bases, and 9 bases separated the two germline ends. Germline CDR1 reads SGDLS; CDR2 reads YYNGEE. Study-level findings and limits: The tendency of first-cohort TCR clusters to co-occur in the approximately 110 validation repertoires was the finding of a later analysis. Using the classifier, cytomegalovirus status was reportedly diagnosed with high specificity and sensitivity.

Input material: PBMCs. This rearrangement joins TRBV9 to TRBJ2-7, with a weak D call TRBD2 (6 bases). The source of this sequence is a man between 25 and 39 years old in good health and CMV-seropositive. The DNA of the CDR3 is TGTGCCAGCAGCGTACAGGCGGGGGAGCAGTACTTC. Translated: CASSVQAGEQYF. The complete variable domain, with remaining parts taken from reference TRBV9 and TRBJ2-7, reads DSGVTQTPKHLITATGQRVTLRCSPRSGDLSVYWYQQSLDQGLQFLIQYYNGEERAKGNILERFSAQQFPDLHSELNLSSLELGDSALYFCASSVQAGEQYFGPGTRLTVT.